Each of the 16 T cell receptor beta chains below was sequenced from the same sample in a study of blood T cell repertoires in COVID-19. Clones were read by immunoSEQ multiplex PCR, and TCRdb kept only the in-frame ones, dropping some. The table records fewer than 25,000 clones, about 88% of them present only once. Sequencing was done on a sample of peripheral blood. The source is a human donor in a cohort sampled during active COVID-19. The donor label of this sample is uncertain.

This chain joins TRBV6-5 and TRBJ1-6, with TRBD1 matching over 8 bases. Per the germline V gene, CDR1 is MNHEY and CDR2 is SVGAGI. This CDR3 has 14 amino acids. Trimming at V came to 7 bases and at J to 9 bases, leaving 8 bases not matched to a gene. The CDR3 bases are TGTGCCAGCAAAAGGACAGGGCCTGGTTCACCCCTCCACTTT. Translated, it gives CASKRTGPGSPLHF.

The J gene is TRBJ1-2, the V gene TRBV11-3; 10 bases map to TRBD1. Germline trimming cut 5 bases from V and 3 bases from J; bases unmatched to any gene: 12. Germline V gives CDR1 SGHNT, CDR2 YENEEA. The CDR3 has 17 amino acids. CDR3 bases: TGTGCCAGCAGCATGAGCGGGACAGGGGATGGAGACTATGGCTACACCTTC. Protein: CASSMSGTGDGDYGYTF.

This chain links TRBV14 with TRBJ2-3; the D is unclear. Germline V CDR1 and CDR2: SGHDN, FVKESK. The CDR3 sequence is 12 residues long. V dropped 5 bases and J dropped 0 bases, with 3 bases sitting between them. CDR3 nucleotide sequence: TGTGCCAGCAGCTCTAGCACAGATACGCAGTATTTT. It translates to CASSSSTDTQYF. Variable domain in full (rest from reference TRBV14 and TRBJ2-3): EAGVTQFPSHSVIEKGQTVTLRCDPISGHDNLYWYRRVMGKEIKFLLHFVKESKQDESGMPNNRFLAERTGGTYSTLKVQPAELEDSGVYFCASSSSTDTQYFGPGTRLTVL.

V is TRBV30 and J is TRBJ2-7, with no clear D. V gave up 4 bases and J gave up 4 bases, with 8 bases separating them. Germline V gene data show CDR1 as GTSNPN and CDR2 as SVGIG (reference sequence). The CDR3 spans 11 residues. The CDR3 protein is CAWTTSYEQYF. The CDR3 nucleotides are TGTGCCTGGACCACATCTTACGAGCAGTACTTC. The full variable domain, completed using reference TRBV30 and TRBJ2-7, is SQTIHQWPATLVQPVGSPLSLECTVEGTSNPNLYWYRQAAGRGLQLLFYSVGIGQISSEVPQNLSASRPQDRQFILSSKKLLLSDSGFYLCAWTTSYEQYFGPGTRLTVT.

The chain couples TRBV7-8 to TRBJ1-1, with 7 bases lining up with TRBD1. This CDR3 comprises 18 residues. V dropped 2 bases and J dropped 3; count of bases not matched to a gene: 15. Germline assignment: CDR1 SGHVS and CDR2 FQNEAQ. CDR3 coding DNA: TGTGCCAGCAGCTTACCCGGCCAAGGGGGCGCGTTGGACACTGAAGCTTTCTTT. Its protein is CASSLPGQGGALDTEAFF.

The chain recombines TRBV18 with TRBJ2-3, with D possibly being TRBD1 (5 bases). The V end lost 3 bases, the J end lost 3 bases, and 7 bases lay between the germline ends. Germline values: CDR1 KGHSH, CDR2 LQKENI. The CDR3 runs to 13 residues. The CDR3 DNA follows: TGTGCCAGCTCACCCTACAGGACAGATACGCAGTATTTT. This translates into CASSPYRTDTQYF.

This rearrangement joins TRBV12-3 or TRBV12-4 to TRBJ1-1, with 7 bases that match TRBD1. V gave up 6 bases and J gave up 9 bases; unmatched junction bases: 4. This CDR3 is 11 amino acids long. The CDR3 coding sequence is TGTGCCAGCAGGGGGACAGTGCAAGCTTTCTTT. Its protein is CASRGTVQAFF.

This clone was seen only a few times. V gene TRBV24-1 combines with J gene TRBJ1-2; no clear D gene. Germline assignment: CDR1 KGHDR and CDR2 SFDVKD. Trimming left V 4 bases short and J 2 bases short, with 4 bases between. The CDR3 has 12 residues. Here the CDR3 reads CATSDMNYGYTF. CDR3 bases: TGTGCCACCAGTGACATGAACTATGGCTACACCTTC.

In its sample, this clone was seen a few times. The chain carries TRBV7-3 and TRBJ2-7; 11 bases are a match to TRBD2. There are 15 residues in the CDR3. The germline V gene encodes CDR1 SGHTA and CDR2 FQGTGA. V lost 6 bases and J lost 2; bases outside the gene matches: 6. Here the CDR3 reads CASSPTSGGAYEQYF. CDR3 coding DNA: TGTGCCAGCAGTCCCACTAGCGGGGGTGCCTACGAGCAGTACTTC.

The J gene is TRBJ2-2, the V gene TRBV7-9; 7 bases fit TRBD1. Germline-derived CDR1 and CDR2 are SEHNR and FQNEAQ (reference sequence). This CDR3 is built from 15 residues. J was trimmed by 1 base and V by 4 bases; bases with no gene match: 3. CDR3: CASSYRDRNTGELFF. CDR3 coding DNA: TGTGCCAGCAGCTACCGGGACAGGAACACCGGGGAGCTGTTTTTT.

V gene TRBV10-1 combines with J gene TRBJ2-1; 9 bases agree with TRBD1. CDR1 and CDR2 (germline): WNHNN, SYGVQD (reference sequence). This CDR3 comprises 13 residues. V shed 5 bases and J 13 bases; nucleotides not matched to a gene: 9. The CDR3 nucleotides read TGCGCCAGCAGTAATAACAGGGGGCGGTCACAGTTCTTC. This encodes CASSNNRGRSQFF.

V usage is TRBV3-1 (or the pseudogene TRBV3-2) and J usage is TRBJ2-3; TRBD2 matches 8 bases. CDR1 is LGHDT and CDR2 is YNNKEL in the germline V gene (reference sequence). The CDR3 loop spans 15 amino acids. The V segment lost 1 base and the J segment 3 bases; nucleotides outside the gene matches: 3. CDR3 nucleotide sequence: TGTGCCAGCAGCCAAGGGGGACTAGTGACAGATACGCAGTATTTT. It yields the protein CASSQGGLVTDTQYF.

In this sample, this clone turned up a few times. The V call is TRBV4-1, the J call TRBJ2-1; 8 bases line up with TRBD2. This CDR3 region has 16 residues. The V and J ends lost 1 base and 6 bases, in that order; junction bases with no gene match: 8. In germline, CDR1 is MGHRA, CDR2 YSYEKL. The CDR3 here is CASSQGLSGSFNEQFF. CDR3 nucleotide sequence: TGCGCCAGCAGCCAAGGCTTAAGCGGGAGTTTCAATGAGCAGTTCTTC.

This chain connects TRBV5-1 to TRBJ2-2; possible D gene TRBD1, 6 bases. The germline V gene has CDR1 SGHRS and CDR2 YFSETQ. Trimming pared 4 bases from V and 5 bases from J, leaving 15 bases between. CDR3 size: 15 residues. Here the CDR3 reads CASSPRQAGTGELFF. CDR3 DNA sequence: TGCGCCAGCAGCCCACGACAGGCCGGTACCGGGGAGCTGTTTTTT.

In this sample, this clone turned up a few times. The rearrangement joins TRBV5-1 to TRBJ2-7; the D gene is possibly TRBD2 (6 bases). This CDR3 comprises 15 residues. V was cut by 2 bases and J by 7 bases, with 19 bases left in between. Germline V gives CDR1 SGHRS, CDR2 YFSETQ. Here the CDR3 DNA reads TGCGCCAGCAGCTTCGACGGGAGTGGAGGTTTAGAGCAGTACTTC. Translation gives CASSFDGSGGLEQYF. Full variable domain (outside the CDR3, taken from reference TRBV5-1 and TRBJ2-7): KAGVTQTPRYLIKTRGQQVTLSCSPISGHRSVSWYQQTPGQGLQFLFEYFSETQRNKGNFPGRFSGRQFSNSRSEMNVSTLELGDSALYLCASSFDGSGGLEQYFGPGTRLTVT.

This rearrangement joins TRBV28 to TRBJ2-3; maybe TRBD1 (5 bases). V lost 6 bases and J 2 bases, leaving 18 bases between the germline ends. The CDR3 has 16 residues. The V gene's germline CDR1 is MDHEN and CDR2 SYDVKM. This CDR3 is CASSLDSPVFTDTQYF. The CDR3 nucleotides are TGTGCCAGCAGCCTTGACAGCCCCGTTTTCACAGATACGCAGTATTTT.